The 10 T cell receptor beta chains reported below all come from one sample, sequenced in a study of long-term antiretroviral therapy in people with HIV. At the survey level, the v3.0 immunoSEQ assay was run. TCRdb's table, derived via immunoSEQ multiplex PCR, lists solely in-frame clones and lacks some. The table shows about 24,000 clones, with over 65% occurring only once. The sample in question was unsorted PBMCs, obtained 4.4 years after starting antiretroviral therapy. Receptor source: a man in his thirties or forties with HIV.

The chain employs TRBV9 and TRBJ1-1; D not certain. The V and J ends lost 4 bases and 5 bases respectively, with 18 bases between them. This CDR3 region has 15 residues. Germline V gene data show CDR1 as SGDLS and CDR2 as YYNGEE. The CDR3 region is CASSSRRGPGTEAFF. DNA for the CDR3: TGTGCCAGCAGCTCCCGAAGAGGTCCAGGAACTGAAGCTTTCTTT. The full variable domain, its missing parts supplied by reference TRBV9 and TRBJ1-1, is DSGVTQTPKHLITATGQRVTLRCSPRSGDLSVYWYQQSLDQGLQFLIQYYNGEERAKGNILERFSAQQFPDLHSELNLSSLELGDSALYFCASSSRRGPGTEAFFGQGTRLTVV.

This clone came up once. The chain carries TRBV10-2 and TRBJ2-7, with 7 bases aligning to TRBD1. V gave up 7 bases and J gave up 2 bases; unmatched junction bases: 8. Germline-derived CDR1 and CDR2 are WSHSY and SAAADI. The CDR3 loop spans 14 amino acids. CDR3 bases: TGCGCCAGCACCGCGCAGACAGGGCCCTACGAGCAGTACTTC. Translation gives CASTAQTGPYEQYF.

The chain links TRBV9 to TRBJ2-1, with a possible D match to TRBD1 (6 bases). The CDR3 runs 17 residues. Germline values: CDR1 SGDLS, CDR2 YYNGEE. The ends were cut back, 0 bases at V and 2 bases at J, with 15 bases in the middle. The CDR3 spells CASSVAEGVYPYNEQFF. The CDR3 coding sequence is TGTGCCAGCAGCGTAGCAGAGGGGGTTTATCCCTACAATGAGCAGTTCTTC.

The rearrangement links TRBV5-1 to TRBJ2-3, with D unresolved. Between the trimmed V and J ends, which lost 0 bases and 3 bases, there was a span of 8 bases. The CDR3 is 14 residues long. CDR1 and CDR2 from the germline V gene are SGHRS and YFSETQ. The CDR3 sequence is CASSLALGTDTQYF. The CDR3 DNA reads TGCGCCAGCAGCTTGGCCCTGGGAACAGATACGCAGTATTTT.

This chain joins TRBV6-6 and TRBJ1-1; 12 bases match TRBD1. The CDR3 runs 16 residues. CDR1 is MNHNY and CDR2 is SVGAGI in the germline V gene (reference sequence). V lost 4 bases, J lost 6 bases, and 9 bases stayed unmatched. CDR3 in DNA: TGTGCCAGCAGTTCACCTCCCGGGACAGGGGGCTCTGAAGCTTTCTTT. Its translation is CASSSPPGTGGSEAFF.

This chain connects TRBV6-5 to TRBJ1-1; 8 bases fit TRBD1. V lost 5 bases to trimming and J lost 5 bases; unmatched junction nucleotides: 7. CDR1 and CDR2 (germline): MNHEY, SVGAGI. This CDR3 has 14 amino acids. The CDR3 DNA sequence: TGTGCCAGCAGTCTCCGACAGGGGCGGACTGAAGCTTTCTTT. This gives the protein CASSLRQGRTEAFF.

This clone was picked up a small number of times. The chain employs TRBV6-5 and TRBJ1-2; 10 bases align to TRBD1. CDR1 and CDR2 from the germline V gene are MNHEY and SVGAGI. The CDR3 totals 16 residues. Unmatched junction bases numbered 9, after V lost 4 bases and J lost 4 bases. The CDR3 DNA is TGTGCCAGCAGTTTTCGACAGGGGGCCGGGGGCTATGGCTACACCTTC. Protein product: CASSFRQGAGGYGYTF.

The V and J genes are TRBV13 and TRBJ1-1, with TRBD1 matching over 7 bases. Losses at the gene ends were 5 bases for V and 8 bases for J; bases not matched to a gene: 8. This CDR3 spans 13 amino acids. Looked up from germline, CDR1 is PRHDT and CDR2 is FYEKMQ (reference sequence). The CDR3 sequence is CASSRGPGREAFF. The CDR3 nucleotides are TGTGCCAGCAGCAGGGGGCCCGGTCGAGAAGCTTTCTTT.

This clone appeared a few times. The V call is TRBV14, the J call TRBJ1-5; 7 nucleotides line up with TRBD1. CDR1 and CDR2 (germline): SGHDN, FVKESK. Trimming removed 4 bases from V and 9 bases from J; junction bases left unmatched: 9. The CDR3 extends over 14 amino acids. CDR3 in DNA: TGTGCCAGCAGCCCTACAGGGGCGGGGAGGCCCCAGCATTTT. This codes for CASSPTGAGRPQHF.

This clone was seen just once. This chain uses TRBV9 with TRBJ1-1, with D possibly TRBD1 on 6 matching bases. Germline CDR1 SGDLS, CDR2 YYNGEE. This CDR3 is built from 13 residues. Trimming left V 4 bases short and J 5 bases short, with 12 bases between. CDR3 nucleotides: TGTGCCAGCAGCTCACACAGGGAGACTGAAGCTTTCTTT. Its translation is CASSSHRETEAFF.